The rows below give T cell receptor beta chains drawn from one sample of a study of shared clonotypes between healthy human individuals. Measured with immunoSEQ multiplex PCR; TCRdb has only the in-frame clones, and not every one. This table has 750,000 to 1,000,000 clones, about 92% appearing once. The sequenced sample was naive CD8+ T cells sorted from blood. The source of these receptors is a young man in good health. The CDR3 runs from the conserved cysteine through the conserved F or W. The D gene is left open where the match is weak. Size is stated for part of the rows, as once, few or many counts, or as a class when the clone is expanded.

length	size	V	D	J	DNA	CDR3
15	NA	TRBV7-2	NA	TRBJ2-5	TGTGCCAGCAGCCTTCGTCCGGGACCACAAGAGACCCAGTACTTC	CASSLRPGPQETQYF
14	NA	TRBV5-1	NA	TRBJ2-7	TGCGCCAGCAGTCCCGGGGACCACCCACCCGAGCAGTACTTC	CASSPGDHPPEQYF
14	NA	TRBV11-2	TRBD2	TRBJ2-7	TGTGCCAGCAGCTTGTACAGCGGGGGTTACGAGCAGTACTTC	CASSLYSGGYEQYF
14	NA	TRBV27	NA	TRBJ1-2	TGTGCCAGCCATACTACAGGGTACGGCTATGGCTACACCTTC	CASHTTGYGYGYTF
15	NA	TRBV7-2	TRBD2	TRBJ2-7	TGTGCCAGCAGCTTAGGGGCGGGAGCACTCTACGAGCAGTACTTC	CASSLGAGALYEQYF
15	NA	TRBV2	TRBD1	TRBJ2-3	TGTGCCAGCAGAAAGACAGGGGGTAGCACAGATACGCAGTATTTT	CASRKTGGSTDTQYF
10	once	TRBV2	NA	TRBJ2-3	TGTGCCAGCATCGGAGATACGCAGTATTTT	CASIGDTQYF
17	NA	TRBV7-6	TRBD2	TRBJ2-7	TGTGCCAGCAGCGCAAGGAGGACTAGCGGGAGCGGATACGAGCAGTACTTC	CASSARRTSGSGYEQYF
15	NA	TRBV28	NA	TRBJ2-7	TGTGCCAGCAGTTTTGGGGACATTGAATCCTACGAGCAGTACTTC	CASSFGDIESYEQYF
16	NA	TRBV9	NA	TRBJ2-7	TGTGCCAGCAGCTGGGCCCGCCAGGGGGGAATTCACGAGCAGTACTTC	CASSWARQGGIHEQYF
15	NA	TRBV11-3	NA	TRBJ2-2	TGTGCCAGCAGCCCAAGGCTAGCTGGGTACGGGGAGCTGTTTTTT	CASSPRLAGYGELFF
13	NA	TRBV7-9	NA	TRBJ2-2	TGTGCCAGCAGCTTAGGGCCTACCGGGGAGCTGTTTTTT	CASSLGPTGELFF
15	NA	TRBV9	NA	TRBJ1-5	TGTGCCAGCAGCGTATCAGGGAAGGGCAATCAGCCCCAGCATTTT	CASSVSGKGNQPQHF
13	NA	TRBV2	NA	TRBJ2-7	TGTGCCAGCAGTGATGTCAGGGCCTACGAGCAGTACTTC	CASSDVRAYEQYF
13	NA	TRBV10-1	TRBD2	TRBJ2-3	TGCGCCAGCCAGCGGGAACTGGCAGATACGCAGTATTTT	CASQRELADTQYF
14	NA	TRBV7-9	NA	TRBJ1-4	TGTGCCACCCGCCGGGAGCCCTTTAATGAAAAACTGTTTTTT	CATRREPFNEKLFF
14	NA	TRBV18	NA	TRBJ2-7	TGTGCCAGCTCACCAGAAGGACCCGCCTACGAGCAGTACTTC	CASSPEGPAYEQYF
17	once	TRBV14	TRBD1	TRBJ2-5	TGTGCCAGCAGCCTCGGACAGGGAGACAGGTACCAAGAGACCCAGTACTTC	CASSLGQGDRYQETQYF
12	once	TRBV13	NA	TRBJ2-1	TGTGCCAGCAGCTTAGGCGGAGGTGAGCAGTTCTTC	CASSLGGGEQFF
13	NA	TRBV5-5	NA	TRBJ2-1	TGTGCCAGCACCGGGGGCGGGAGCTATGAGCAGTTCTTC	CASTGGGSYEQFF
15	NA	TRBV6-1	TRBD1	TRBJ2-7	TGTGCCAGCAGTGAAATTGGACAGGGGGCGTTCGAGCAGTACTTC	CASSEIGQGAFEQYF
10	NA	TRBV29-1	NA	TRBJ2-7	TGCAGCGTTGTGAACTACGAGCAGTACTTC	CSVVNYEQYF
13	NA	TRBV6-5	NA	TRBJ2-7	TGTGCCAGCAGTTACAAGGGTACGGGCGAGCAGTACTTC	CASSYKGTGEQYF
16	NA	TRBV4-2	NA	TRBJ2-5	TGTGCCAGCAGCCAAGGCCAAGCGGGCCACTGGGAGACCCAGTACTTC	CASSQGQAGHWETQYF
17	NA	TRBV7-3	TRBD2	TRBJ2-3	TGTGCCAGCAGCCCGGATAGCGGGAGGTCCATGGGAGATACGCAGTATTTT	CASSPDSGRSMGDTQYF
14	once	TRBV6-1	NA	TRBJ2-3	TGTGCCAGCAGCGACCTCGGGGACGCAGATACGCAGTATTTT	CASSDLGDADTQYF
14	NA	TRBV19	TRBD1	TRBJ2-3	TGTGCCAGTAGACCGGGACAGGGGGCAGATACGCAGTATTTT	CASRPGQGADTQYF
15	NA	TRBV6-1	TRBD2	TRBJ2-7	TGTGCCAGCAGTGGCCGGGTTGGGGGTAGCGGGAGTAACGGTTTC	CASSGRVGGSGSNGF
15	NA	TRBV6-5	NA	TRBJ1-3	TGTGCCAGCAGACACTCGATAGGCGGTCAAAACACCATATATTTT	CASRHSIGGQNTIYF
16	NA	TRBV2	NA	TRBJ2-3	TGTGCCAGCAGTGAGAGGAACAGTTTCCGCACAGATACGCAGTATTTT	CASSERNSFRTDTQYF
15	NA	TRBV27	NA	TRBJ2-7	TGTGCCAGCAGTTTACGAGGGGCGGTAGTCTACGAGCAGTACTTC	CASSLRGAVVYEQYF
16	once	TRBV4-1	NA	TRBJ2-2	TGCGCCAGCAGCAAAAACGGGGGCCTTCTCACCGGGGAGCTGTTTTTT	CASSKNGGLLTGELFF
17	NA	TRBV7-2	TRBD2	TRBJ2-7	TGTGCCAGCAGCTTAGCAGGTGGACTAGCGGGACCCTACGAGCAGTACTTC	CASSLAGGLAGPYEQYF
15	NA	TRBV11-2	TRBD2	TRBJ2-7	TGTGCCAGCAGCTCCCTTAGCGGGAGTCCCTACGAGCAGTACTTC	CASSSLSGSPYEQYF
16	NA	TRBV7-8	TRBD2	TRBJ2-7	TGTGCCAGCAGCTTAGCCGGACTAGCGGGGCCTTACGAGCAGTACTTC	CASSLAGLAGPYEQYF
15	NA	TRBV30	TRBD1	TRBJ2-1	TGTGCCTGGAGAGGAGGGACAGGGCCGTTCGATGAGCAGTTCTTC	CAWRGGTGPFDEQFF
13	NA	TRBV7-9	NA	TRBJ2-7	TGTGCCAGCAGCCTCCAGGACTACTACGAGCAGTACTTC	CASSLQDYYEQYF
14	NA	TRBV9	NA	TRBJ2-2	TGTGCCAGCAGCCAGGGACTCAACACCGGGGAGCTGTTTTTT	CASSQGLNTGELFF
15	NA	TRBV7-9	NA	TRBJ2-5	TGTGCCAGCAGCCCCACTTGGGGAAAACAAGAGACCCAGTACTTC	CASSPTWGKQETQYF
17	NA	TRBV13	NA	TRBJ2-7	TGTGCCAGCAGCTCGGGGACCCCGGGACCTTCTTTGGGCGAGCAGTACTTC	CASSSGTPGPSLGEQYF
13	NA	TRBV5-1	NA	TRBJ2-7	TGCGCCAGCAGCTTGTATAACCCCTACGAGCAGTACTTC	CASSLYNPYEQYF
15	NA	TRBV6-1	NA	TRBJ2-1	TGTGCCAGCAGTGAGGGGATCAGCTCCTACAATGAGCAGTTCTTC	CASSEGISSYNEQFF
15	NA	TRBV2	NA	TRBJ2-7	TGTGCCAGCAATATTCTACTCACCGCATCCTACGAGCAGTACTTC	CASNILLTASYEQYF
15	NA	TRBV4-1	NA	TRBJ2-2	TGCGCCAGCAGCCAAGGACCCGGACTCGTCGGGGAGCTGTTTTTT	CASSQGPGLVGELFF
11	NA	TRBV6-6	NA	TRBJ1-2	TGTGCCAGCTCCGGGGAGGGGGGCTACACCTTC	CASSGEGGYTF